This entry lists 13 T cell receptor beta chains sequenced from one sample in a study of human T cells and chemical hapten exposure. TCRdb used MiXCR to reprocess the RACE reads, holding one entry per CDR3 protein. The sample yields more than 100,000 distinct CDR3 sequences, roughly an eighth seen once. Time point indicated: patch test 1, 2 weeks after DPC sensitization. Treatment meaning: therapeutic diphenylcyclopropenone sensitization with weekly scalp DPC. Source: whole blood, taken in connection with sensitization to the hapten diphenylcyclopropenone (DPC). The receptors were sampled from a man aged 18 to 30 with alopecia areata. Some clones in this sample may be carry-over from other donors' samples.

The sample holds a few counts of this clonotype. J is TRBJ1-2 and V is TRBV10-3; 7 nucleotides match TRBD1. CDR1 is ENHRY and CDR2 is SYGVKD in the germline V gene. The J segment lost 5 bases and the V segment lost 4 bases, leaving 4 bases of the junction unmatched. The CDR3 sequence is 13 residues long. DNA for the CDR3: TGTGCCATCAGTGGGAGACAGGGATATGGCTACACCTTC. It codes for CAISGRQGYGYTF.

This clonotype came up a few times. The J gene is TRBJ2-1, the V gene TRBV6-4; 8 bases are shared with TRBD1. CDR1 MRHNA and CDR2 SNTAGT come from the germline V gene. The CDR3 is made up of 16 amino acids. Trimming at V came to 4 bases and at J to 3 bases, leaving 8 bases not matched to a gene. This CDR3 reads CASSVTDRGFYNEQFF. The DNA for the CDR3 is TGTGCCAGCAGTGTCACCGACAGGGGATTCTACAATGAGCAGTTCTTC.

This clonotype came up a few times. DNA of the CDR3: TGTGCCAGCAGCTCCGACAGGGGGCTGATTGAGCAGTTCTTC. Translation gives CASSSDRGLIEQFF. The V gene is TRBV11-2, the J gene TRBJ2-1, with 10 bases aligning to TRBD1. V shed 4 bases, J shed 9 bases, and the junction held 6 bases outside the gene matches. From germline, CDR1 is SGHAT and CDR2 FQNNGV. CDR3 length: 14 residues.

The CDR3 loop is CASSKQVSSYNEQFF. CDR3 bases: TGCGCCAGCAGCAAACAGGTGAGCTCCTACAATGAGCAGTTCTTC. The chain couples TRBV5-1 to TRBJ2-1, with TRBD1 as a possible D gene (5 bases). The CDR3 is made up of 15 amino acids. Trimming removed 4 bases at V and 0 bases at J, with 11 bases between. Germline V gene data show CDR1 as SGHRS and CDR2 as YFSETQ. Using reference TRBV5-1 and TRBJ2-1 for the parts outside the CDR3, the full variable domain is KAGVTQTPRYLIKTRGQQVTLSCSPISGHRSVSWYQQTPGQGLQFLFEYFSETQRNKGNFPGRFSGRQFSNSRSEMNVSTLELGDSALYLCASSKQVSSYNEQFFGPGTRLTVL.

The J gene is TRBJ1-6, the V gene TRBV7-8; 8 bases fit TRBD1. CDR1 is SGHVS and CDR2 is FQNEAQ in the germline V gene. The V and J ends lost 5 bases and 8 bases, in that order; junction bases with no gene match: 5. This CDR3 is 14 amino acids long. CDR3 nucleotides: TGTGCCAGCAGCCCGAGGACAGGGCATTCACCCCTCCACTTT. The encoded protein is CASSPRTGHSPLHF.

This clonotype was detected a few times. The V gene is TRBV6-2 or TRBV6-3, the J gene TRBJ1-5; D unclear. The germline CDR1 and CDR2 sequences are MNHEY and SVGEGT. V was shortened by 0 bases and J by 4 bases, with 10 bases between the two germline ends. The CDR3 has 15 amino acids. The CDR3 loop reads CASSYSASANQPQHF. In DNA, the CDR3 is TGTGCCAGCAGTTACTCGGCTTCTGCGAATCAGCCCCAGCATTTT.

At least ten counts were recorded for this clonotype. The chain employs TRBV3-1 and TRBJ2-5, with D perhaps matching TRBD2 (6 bases). Germline values: CDR1 LGHDT, CDR2 YNNKEL (reference sequence). V lost 4 bases, J lost 5 bases, and 11 bases lay in between. The CDR3 loop spans 13 amino acids. CDR3 sequence: CASSPIGRETQYF. DNA for the CDR3: TGTGCCAGCAGCCCCATAGGGAGGGAGACCCAGTACTTC.

This clonotype was recorded a few times. The chain uses TRBV5-6 and TRBJ2-5, with 8 positions matching TRBD2. Germline V gives CDR1 SGHDT, CDR2 YYEEEE. The ends lost 0 bases at V and 5 bases at J; junction bases unmatched: 6. This CDR3 has 15 amino acids. This CDR3 is CASSLVSGAVETQYF. CDR3 in DNA: TGTGCCAGCAGCTTGGTTAGCGGGGCGGTGGAGACCCAGTACTTC.

The chain combines TRBV4-2 with TRBJ2-7; 9 bases agree with TRBD1. This CDR3 has 14 residues. Germline CDR1 reads LGHNA; CDR2 reads YNFKEQ. V shed 5 bases and J 4 bases; nucleotides not matched to a gene: 6. CDR3 bases: TGTGCCAGCAGCGACCGGGACAGGGCTTACGAGCAGTACTTC. This encodes CASSDRDRAYEQYF.

This sequence joins TRBV10-3 and TRBJ1-5; D ambiguous. Trimming took off 4 bases at V and 7 bases at J, with 11 bases between the two ends. This CDR3 comprises 13 residues. In germline, CDR1 is ENHRY, CDR2 SYGVKD. DNA for the CDR3: TGTGCCATCAGTGCGGGATGGGAACAGCCCCAGCATTTT. It is translated as CAISAGWEQPQHF.

This clonotype turned up a few times. The chain recombines TRBV3-1 with TRBJ2-1; 12 bases fit TRBD2. J lost 8 bases, V lost 4 bases, and 6 bases had no gene match. Germline values: CDR1 LGHDT, CDR2 YNNKEL (reference sequence). CDR3 length equals 15 residues. The DNA of the CDR3 is TGTGCCAGCAGCCCTATCCTAGCGGGGGGGCATGAGCAGTTCTTC. Its translation: CASSPILAGGHEQFF.

The chain employs TRBV13 and TRBJ2-1, with 8 nucleotides matching TRBD1. With 2 bases clipped from V and 4 bases from J, the junction kept 1 base outside the gene matches. This CDR3 comprises 14 residues. CDR1 is PRHDT, CDR2 FYEKMQ, per germline (reference sequence). This CDR3 reads CASSLQGAYNEQFF. Here the CDR3 DNA reads TGTGCCAGCAGCTTACAGGGGGCGTACAATGAGCAGTTCTTC.

The chain employs TRBV6-5 and TRBJ1-3; no clear D gene. Germline V gene lookup returns CDR1 MNHEY and CDR2 SVGAGI. The CDR3 contains 14 residues. V lost 8 bases, J lost 0 bases, and 11 bases lay in between. This CDR3 is CASQVYPSGNTIYF. CDR3 nucleotide sequence: TGTGCCAGCCAAGTGTACCCCTCTGGAAACACCATATATTTT.